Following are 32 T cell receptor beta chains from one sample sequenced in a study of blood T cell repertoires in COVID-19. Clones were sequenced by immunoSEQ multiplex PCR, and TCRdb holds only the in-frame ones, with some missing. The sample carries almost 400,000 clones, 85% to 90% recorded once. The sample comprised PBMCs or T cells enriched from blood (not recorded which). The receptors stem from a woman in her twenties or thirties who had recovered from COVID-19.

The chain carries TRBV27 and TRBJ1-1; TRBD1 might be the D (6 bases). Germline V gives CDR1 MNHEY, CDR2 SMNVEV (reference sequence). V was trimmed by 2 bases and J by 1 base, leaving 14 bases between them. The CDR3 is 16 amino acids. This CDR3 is CASSLGKRGSNTEAFF. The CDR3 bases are TGTGCCAGCAGTTTAGGGAAAAGGGGGTCGAACACTGAAGCTTTCTTT.

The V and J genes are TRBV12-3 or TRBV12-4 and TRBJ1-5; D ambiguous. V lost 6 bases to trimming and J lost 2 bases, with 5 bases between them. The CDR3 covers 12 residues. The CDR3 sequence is CASRYGNQPQHF. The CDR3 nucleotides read TGTGCCAGCAGGTATGGCAATCAGCCCCAGCATTTT.

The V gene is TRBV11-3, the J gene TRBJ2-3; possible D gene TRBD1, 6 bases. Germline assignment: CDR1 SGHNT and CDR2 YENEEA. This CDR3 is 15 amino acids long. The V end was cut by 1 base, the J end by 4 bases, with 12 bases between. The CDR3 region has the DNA TGTGCCAGCAGCTTAGGGGGCAGGGGCTCAGATACGCAGTATTTT. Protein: CASSLGGRGSDTQYF.

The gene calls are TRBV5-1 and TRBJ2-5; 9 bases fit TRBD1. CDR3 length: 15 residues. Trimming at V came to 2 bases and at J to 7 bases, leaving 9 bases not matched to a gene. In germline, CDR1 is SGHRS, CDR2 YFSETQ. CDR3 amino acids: CASSFGGTGIGTQYF. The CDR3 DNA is TGCGCCAGCAGCTTTGGAGGGACAGGGATTGGGACCCAGTACTTC.

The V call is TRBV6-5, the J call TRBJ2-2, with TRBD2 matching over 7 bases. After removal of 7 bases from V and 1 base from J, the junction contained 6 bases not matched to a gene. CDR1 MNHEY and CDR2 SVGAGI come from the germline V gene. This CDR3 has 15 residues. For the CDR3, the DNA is TGTGCCAGCATCTTAGGGAGGGGGAACACCGGGGAGCTGTTTTTT. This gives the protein CASILGRGNTGELFF.

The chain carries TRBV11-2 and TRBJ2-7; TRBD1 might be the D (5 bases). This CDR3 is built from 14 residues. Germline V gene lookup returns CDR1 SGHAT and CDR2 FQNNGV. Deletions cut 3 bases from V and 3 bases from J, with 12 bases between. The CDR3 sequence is CASSLGQGVYEQYF. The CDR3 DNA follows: TGTGCCAGCAGCTTGGGGCAGGGTGTCTACGAGCAGTACTTC.

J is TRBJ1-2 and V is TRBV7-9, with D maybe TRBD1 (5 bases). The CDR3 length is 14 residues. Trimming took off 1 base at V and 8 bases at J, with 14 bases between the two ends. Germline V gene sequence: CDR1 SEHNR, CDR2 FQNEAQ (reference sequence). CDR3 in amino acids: CASSLVNGAGGYTF. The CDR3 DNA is TGTGCCAGCAGCTTAGTTAATGGGGCAGGGGGCTACACCTTC.

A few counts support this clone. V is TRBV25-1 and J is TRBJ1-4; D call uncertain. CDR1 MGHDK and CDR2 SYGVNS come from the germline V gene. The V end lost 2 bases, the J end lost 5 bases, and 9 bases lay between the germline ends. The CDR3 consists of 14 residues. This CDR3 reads CASSEGQLNEKLFF. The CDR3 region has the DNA TGTGCCAGCAGTGAAGGCCAGTTAAATGAAAAACTGTTTTTT.

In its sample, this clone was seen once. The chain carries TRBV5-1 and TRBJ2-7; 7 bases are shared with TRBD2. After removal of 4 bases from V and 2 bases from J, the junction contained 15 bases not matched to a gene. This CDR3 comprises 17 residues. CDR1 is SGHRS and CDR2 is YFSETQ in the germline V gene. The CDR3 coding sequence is TGCGCCAGCAGCCCACAGATAGGACTAGAAGCTCCCTACGAGCAGTACTTC. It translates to CASSPQIGLEAPYEQYF.

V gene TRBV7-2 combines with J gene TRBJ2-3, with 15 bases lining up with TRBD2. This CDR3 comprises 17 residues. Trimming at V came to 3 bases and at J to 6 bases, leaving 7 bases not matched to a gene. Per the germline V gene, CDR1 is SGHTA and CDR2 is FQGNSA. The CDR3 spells CASSFRGTSGRWDTQYF. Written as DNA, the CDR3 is TGTGCCAGCAGCTTTCGAGGGACTAGCGGGAGGTGGGATACGCAGTATTTT.

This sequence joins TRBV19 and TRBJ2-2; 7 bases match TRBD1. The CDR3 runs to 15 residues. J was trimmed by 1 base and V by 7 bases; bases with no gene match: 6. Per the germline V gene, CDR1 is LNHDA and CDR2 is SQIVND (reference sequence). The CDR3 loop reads CASIKGTVNTGELFF. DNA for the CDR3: TGTGCCAGTATCAAAGGGACAGTGAACACCGGGGAGCTGTTTTTT. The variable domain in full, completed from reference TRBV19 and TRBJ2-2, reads DGGITQSPKYLFRKEGQNVTLSCEQNLNHDAMYWYRQDPGQGLRLIYYSQIVNDFQKGDIAEGYSVSREKKESFPLTVTSAQKNPTAFYLCASIKGTVNTGELFFGEGSRLTVL.

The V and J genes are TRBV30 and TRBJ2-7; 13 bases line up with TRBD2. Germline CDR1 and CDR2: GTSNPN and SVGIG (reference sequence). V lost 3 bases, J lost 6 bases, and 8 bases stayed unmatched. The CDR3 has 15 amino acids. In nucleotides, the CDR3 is TGTGCCTGGAGATTTTCAGGACTAGCGGGAGTCGAGCAGTACTTC. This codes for CAWRFSGLAGVEQYF.

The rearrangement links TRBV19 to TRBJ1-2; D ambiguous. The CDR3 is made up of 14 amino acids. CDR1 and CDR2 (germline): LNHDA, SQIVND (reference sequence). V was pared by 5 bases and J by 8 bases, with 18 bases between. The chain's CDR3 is CASSPSPVSSGYTF. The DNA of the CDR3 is TGTGCCAGTAGTCCGAGTCCTGTTTCTAGCGGCTACACCTTC.

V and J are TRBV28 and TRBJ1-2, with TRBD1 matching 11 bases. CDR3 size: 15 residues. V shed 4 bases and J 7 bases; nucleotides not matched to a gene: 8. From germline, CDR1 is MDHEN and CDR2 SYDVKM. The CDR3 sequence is CASSSPSGTGGGYTF. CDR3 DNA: TGTGCCAGCAGTTCCCCCTCAGGGACAGGGGGTGGCTACACCTTC.

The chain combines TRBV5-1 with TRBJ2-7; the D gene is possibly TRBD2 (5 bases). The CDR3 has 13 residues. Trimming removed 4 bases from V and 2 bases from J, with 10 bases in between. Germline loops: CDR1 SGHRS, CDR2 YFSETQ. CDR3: CASSARVPYEQYF. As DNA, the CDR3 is TGCGCCAGCAGCGCGCGGGTGCCCTACGAGCAGTACTTC. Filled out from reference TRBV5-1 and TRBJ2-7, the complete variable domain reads KAGVTQTPRYLIKTRGQQVTLSCSPISGHRSVSWYQQTPGQGLQFLFEYFSETQRNKGNFPGRFSGRQFSNSRSEMNVSTLELGDSALYLCASSARVPYEQYFGPGTRLTVT.

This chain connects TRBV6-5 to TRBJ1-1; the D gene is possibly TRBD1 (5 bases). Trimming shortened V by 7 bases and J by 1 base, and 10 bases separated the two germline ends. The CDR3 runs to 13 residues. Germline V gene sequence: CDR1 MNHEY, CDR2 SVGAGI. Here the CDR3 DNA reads TGTGCCAGCACAAGGACATCGAACACTGAAGCTTTCTTT. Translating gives CASTRTSNTEAFF.

The CDR3 DNA follows: TGTGCCAGCTCACCAGGCGGGTTTGACGGGGAGCTGTTTTTT. Translation: CASSPGGFDGELFF. The chain employs TRBV18 and TRBJ2-2, with TRBD2 as a possible D gene (5 bases). Germline CDR1 KGHSH, CDR2 LQKENI. This CDR3 is 14 amino acids long. With 2 bases removed from V and 7 bases from J, the gap between germline ends came to 11 bases.

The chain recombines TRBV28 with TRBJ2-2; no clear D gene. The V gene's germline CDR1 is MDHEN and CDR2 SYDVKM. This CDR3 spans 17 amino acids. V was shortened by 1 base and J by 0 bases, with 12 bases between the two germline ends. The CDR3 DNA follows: TGTGCCAGCAGTTTATCCCCGAAAAGCGCGAACACCGGGGAGCTGTTTTTT. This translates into CASSLSPKSANTGELFF.

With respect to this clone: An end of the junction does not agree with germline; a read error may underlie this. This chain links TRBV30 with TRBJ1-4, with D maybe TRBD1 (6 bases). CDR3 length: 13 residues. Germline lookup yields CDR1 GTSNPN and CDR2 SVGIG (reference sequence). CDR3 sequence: CAWSIPGQRGATF. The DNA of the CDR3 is TGTGCCTGGAGTATACCCGGACAGCGAGGGGCGACTTTT.

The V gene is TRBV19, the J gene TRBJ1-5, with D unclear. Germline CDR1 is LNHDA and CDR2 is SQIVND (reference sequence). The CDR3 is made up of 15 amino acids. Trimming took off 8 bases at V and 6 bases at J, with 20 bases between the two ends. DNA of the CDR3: TGTGCCAGTGGCCTAAGGTCCGGACTGGGTCAGCCCCAGCATTTT. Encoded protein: CASGLRSGLGQPQHF.

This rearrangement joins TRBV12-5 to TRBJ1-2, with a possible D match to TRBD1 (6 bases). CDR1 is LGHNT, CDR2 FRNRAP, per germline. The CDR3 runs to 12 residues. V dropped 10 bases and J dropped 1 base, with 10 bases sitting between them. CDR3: CAIRGFNYGYTF. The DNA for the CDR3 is TGTGCTATCAGGGGTTTTAACTATGGCTACACCTTC.

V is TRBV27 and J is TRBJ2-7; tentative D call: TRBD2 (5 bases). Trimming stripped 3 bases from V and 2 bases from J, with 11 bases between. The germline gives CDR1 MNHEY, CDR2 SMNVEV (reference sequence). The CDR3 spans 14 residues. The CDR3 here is CASSFSGFAYEQYF. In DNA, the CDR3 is TGTGCCAGCAGTTTCTCGGGGTTTGCCTACGAGCAGTACTTC.

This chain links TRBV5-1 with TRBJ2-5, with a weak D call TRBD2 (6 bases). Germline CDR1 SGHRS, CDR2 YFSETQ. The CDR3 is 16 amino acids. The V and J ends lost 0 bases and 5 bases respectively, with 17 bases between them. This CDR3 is CASSLEGGREWETQYF. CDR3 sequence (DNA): TGCGCCAGCAGCTTGGAAGGCGGGCGGGAATGGGAGACCCAGTACTTC.

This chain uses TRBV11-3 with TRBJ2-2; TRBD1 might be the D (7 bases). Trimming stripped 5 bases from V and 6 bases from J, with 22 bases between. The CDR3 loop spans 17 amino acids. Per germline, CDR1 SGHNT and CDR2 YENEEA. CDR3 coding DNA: TGTGCCAGCAGCGAAAGGGGGGACAGTATACGATCCGGGGAGCTGTTTTTT. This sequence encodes CASSERGDSIRSGELFF.

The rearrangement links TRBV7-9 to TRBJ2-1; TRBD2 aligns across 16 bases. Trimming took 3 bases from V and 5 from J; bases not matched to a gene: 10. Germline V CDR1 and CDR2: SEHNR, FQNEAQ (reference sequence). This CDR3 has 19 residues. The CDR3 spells CASSLGTSGRVGPDNEQFF. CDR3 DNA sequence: TGTGCCAGCAGCTTGGGGACTAGCGGGAGGGTTGGCCCCGACAATGAGCAGTTCTTC.

In DNA form, the CDR3 reads TGCGCCAGCACCAACGGTCAGCCCCAGCATTTT. Its protein product is CASTNGQPQHF. This rearrangement joins TRBV4-1 to TRBJ1-5; D not certain. The CDR3 is 11 amino acids. Germline V gives CDR1 MGHRA, CDR2 YSYEKL. Trimming pared 7 bases from V and 6 bases from J, leaving 7 bases between.

The CDR3 nucleotides read TGTGCCAGCAGTGGGGCAGGAAAAAGTAACGATGAGCAGTTCTTC. Its translation: CASSGAGKSNDEQFF. The gene calls are TRBV7-6 and TRBJ2-1; the D gene is possibly TRBD1 (5 bases). This CDR3 has 15 residues. The germline V gene has CDR1 SGHVS and CDR2 FNYEAQ. V lost 6 bases and J lost 8, with 20 bases in between.

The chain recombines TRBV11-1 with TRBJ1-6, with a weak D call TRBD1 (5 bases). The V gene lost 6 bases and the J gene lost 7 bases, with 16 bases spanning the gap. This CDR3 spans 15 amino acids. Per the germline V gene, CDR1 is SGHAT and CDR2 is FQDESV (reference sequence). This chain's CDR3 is CASRTAGGANSPLHF. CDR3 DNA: TGTGCCAGCAGGACGGCAGGAGGGGCCAATTCACCCCTCCACTTT. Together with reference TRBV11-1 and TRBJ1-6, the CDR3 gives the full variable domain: EAEVAQSPRYKITEKSQAVAFWCDPISGHATLYWYRQILGQGPELLVQFQDESVVDDSQLPKDRFSAERLKGVDSTLKIQPAELGDSAMYLCASRTAGGANSPLHFGNGTRLTVT.

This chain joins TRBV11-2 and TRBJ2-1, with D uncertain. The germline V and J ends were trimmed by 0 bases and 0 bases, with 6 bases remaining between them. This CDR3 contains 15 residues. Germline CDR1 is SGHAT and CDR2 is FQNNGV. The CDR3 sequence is CASSLDLSSYNEQFF. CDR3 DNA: TGTGCCAGCAGCTTAGACCTGAGCTCCTACAATGAGCAGTTCTTC.

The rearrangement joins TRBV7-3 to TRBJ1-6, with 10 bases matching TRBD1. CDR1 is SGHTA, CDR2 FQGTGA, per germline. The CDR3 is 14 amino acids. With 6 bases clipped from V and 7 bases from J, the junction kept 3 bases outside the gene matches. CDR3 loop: CASRDRGLNSPLHF. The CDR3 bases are TGTGCCAGCAGAGACAGGGGGCTAAATTCACCCCTCCACTTT.

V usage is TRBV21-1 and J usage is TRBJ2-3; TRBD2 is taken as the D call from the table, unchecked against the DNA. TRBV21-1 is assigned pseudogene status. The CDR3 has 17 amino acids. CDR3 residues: CASSKASGWHRTDTQYF. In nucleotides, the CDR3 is TGTGCCAGCAGCAAAGCATCGGGTTGGCATCGCACAGATACGCAGTATTTT.

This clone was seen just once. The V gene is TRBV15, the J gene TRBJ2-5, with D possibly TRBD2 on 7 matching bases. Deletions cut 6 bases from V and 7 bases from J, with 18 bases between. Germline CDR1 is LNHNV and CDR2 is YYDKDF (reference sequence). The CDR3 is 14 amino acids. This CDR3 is CATRGAGAVGTQYF. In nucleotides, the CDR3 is TGTGCCACCAGAGGTGCGGGGGCTGTTGGGACCCAGTACTTC.